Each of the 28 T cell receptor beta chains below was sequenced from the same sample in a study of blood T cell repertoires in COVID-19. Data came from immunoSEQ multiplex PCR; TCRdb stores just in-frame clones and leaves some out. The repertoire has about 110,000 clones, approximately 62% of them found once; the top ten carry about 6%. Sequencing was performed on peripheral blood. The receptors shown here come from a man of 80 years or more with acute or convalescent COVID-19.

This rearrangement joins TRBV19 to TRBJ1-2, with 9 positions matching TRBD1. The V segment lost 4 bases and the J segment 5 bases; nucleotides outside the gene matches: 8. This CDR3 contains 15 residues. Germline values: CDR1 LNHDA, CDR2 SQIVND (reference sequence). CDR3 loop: CASSNRGQGNYGYTF. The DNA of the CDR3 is TGTGCCAGTAGTAACCGGGGACAGGGAAATTATGGCTACACCTTC. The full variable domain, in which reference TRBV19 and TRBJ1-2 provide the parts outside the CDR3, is DGGITQSPKYLFRKEGQNVTLSCEQNLNHDAMYWYRQDPGQGLRLIYYSQIVNDFQKGDIAEGYSVSREKKESFPLTVTSAQKNPTAFYLCASSNRGQGNYGYTFGSGTRLTVV.

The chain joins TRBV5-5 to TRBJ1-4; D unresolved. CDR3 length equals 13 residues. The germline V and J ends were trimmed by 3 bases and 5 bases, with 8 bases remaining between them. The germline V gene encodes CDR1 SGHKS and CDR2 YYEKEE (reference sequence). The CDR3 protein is CASSYRKNEKLFF. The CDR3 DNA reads TGTGCCAGCAGCTATAGAAAAAATGAAAAACTGTTTTTT.

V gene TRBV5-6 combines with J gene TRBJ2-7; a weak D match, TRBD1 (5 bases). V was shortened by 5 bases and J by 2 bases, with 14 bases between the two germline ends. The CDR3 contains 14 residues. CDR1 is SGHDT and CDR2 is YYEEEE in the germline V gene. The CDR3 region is CASSRNRRAYEQYF. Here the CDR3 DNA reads TGTGCCAGCAGTCGGAACCGCAGGGCCTACGAGCAGTACTTC. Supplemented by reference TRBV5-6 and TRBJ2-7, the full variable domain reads DAGVTQSPTHLIKTRGQQVTLRCSPKSGHDTVSWYQQALGQGPQFIFQYYEEEERQRGNFPDRFSGHQFPNYSSELNVNALLLGDSALYLCASSRNRRAYEQYFGPGTRLTVT.

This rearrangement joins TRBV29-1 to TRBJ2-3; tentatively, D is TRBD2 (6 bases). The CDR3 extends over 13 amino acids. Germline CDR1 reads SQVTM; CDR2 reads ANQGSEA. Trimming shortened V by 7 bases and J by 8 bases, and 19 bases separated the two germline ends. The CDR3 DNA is TGCAGCGCGTTGACGGGACTCCATTCTACGCAGTATTTT. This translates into CSALTGLHSTQYF.

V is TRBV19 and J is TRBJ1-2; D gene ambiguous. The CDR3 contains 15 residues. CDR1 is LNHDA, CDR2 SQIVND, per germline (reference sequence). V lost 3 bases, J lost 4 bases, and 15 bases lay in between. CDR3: CASSINPSGFYGYTF. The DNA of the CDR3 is TGTGCCAGTAGTATTAACCCCTCGGGATTCTATGGCTACACCTTC.

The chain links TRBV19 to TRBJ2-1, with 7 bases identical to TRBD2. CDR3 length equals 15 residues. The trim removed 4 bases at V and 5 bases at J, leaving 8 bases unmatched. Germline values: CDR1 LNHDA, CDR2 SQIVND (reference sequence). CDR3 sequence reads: CASSNPSGAHNEQFF. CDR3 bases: TGTGCCAGTAGTAACCCTAGCGGAGCTCACAATGAGCAGTTCTTC.

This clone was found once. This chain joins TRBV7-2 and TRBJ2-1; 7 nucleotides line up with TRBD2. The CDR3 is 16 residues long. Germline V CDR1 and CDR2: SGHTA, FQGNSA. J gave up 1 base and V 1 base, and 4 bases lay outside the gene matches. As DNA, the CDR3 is TGTGCCAGCAGCTTAGGCGGGGGACGATCCTACAATGAGCAGTTCTTC. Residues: CASSLGGGRSYNEQFF.

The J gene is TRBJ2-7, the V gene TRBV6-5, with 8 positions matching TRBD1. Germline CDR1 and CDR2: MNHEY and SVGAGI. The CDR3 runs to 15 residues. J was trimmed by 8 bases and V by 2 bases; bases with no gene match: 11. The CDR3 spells CASSYTLMTGDKQYF. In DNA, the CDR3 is TGTGCCAGCAGTTACACCTTAATGACAGGGGATAAGCAGTACTTC.

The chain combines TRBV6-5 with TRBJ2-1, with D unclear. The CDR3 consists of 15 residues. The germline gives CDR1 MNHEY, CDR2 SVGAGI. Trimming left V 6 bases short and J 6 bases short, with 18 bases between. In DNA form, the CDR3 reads TGTGCCAGCAGGAGAGGAGAAGTGTATGTCAATGAGCAGTTCTTC. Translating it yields CASRRGEVYVNEQFF.

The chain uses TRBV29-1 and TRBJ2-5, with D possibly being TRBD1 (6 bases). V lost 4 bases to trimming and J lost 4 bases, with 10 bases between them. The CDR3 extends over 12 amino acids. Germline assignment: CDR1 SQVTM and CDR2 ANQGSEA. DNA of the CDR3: TGCAGCGTTGCGACAGGAGGAGAGACCCAGTACTTC. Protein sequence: CSVATGGETQYF.

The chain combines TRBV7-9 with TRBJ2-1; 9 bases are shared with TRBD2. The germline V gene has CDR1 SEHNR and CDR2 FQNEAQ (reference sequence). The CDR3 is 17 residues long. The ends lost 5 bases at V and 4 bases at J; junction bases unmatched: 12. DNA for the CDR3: TGTGCCAGCAGCAACACCCTAGCGGGGCTGGGGTACAATGAGCAGTTCTTC. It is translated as CASSNTLAGLGYNEQFF.

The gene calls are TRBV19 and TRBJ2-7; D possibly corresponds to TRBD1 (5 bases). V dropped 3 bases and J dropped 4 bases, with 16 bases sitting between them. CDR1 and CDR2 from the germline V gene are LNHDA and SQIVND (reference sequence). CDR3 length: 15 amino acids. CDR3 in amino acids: CASSIRMAGQYEQYF. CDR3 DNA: TGTGCCAGTAGTATCCGTATGGCAGGGCAATACGAGCAGTACTTC. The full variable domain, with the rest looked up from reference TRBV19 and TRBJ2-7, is DGGITQSPKYLFRKEGQNVTLSCEQNLNHDAMYWYRQDPGQGLRLIYYSQIVNDFQKGDIAEGYSVSREKKESFPLTVTSAQKNPTAFYLCASSIRMAGQYEQYFGPGTRLTVT.

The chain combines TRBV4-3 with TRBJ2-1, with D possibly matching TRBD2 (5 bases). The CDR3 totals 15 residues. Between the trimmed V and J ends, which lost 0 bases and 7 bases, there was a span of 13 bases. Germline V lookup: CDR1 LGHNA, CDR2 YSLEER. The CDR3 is CASSQDKLRVNEQFF. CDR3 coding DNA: TGCGCCAGCAGCCAAGATAAGTTGCGGGTGAATGAGCAGTTCTTC.

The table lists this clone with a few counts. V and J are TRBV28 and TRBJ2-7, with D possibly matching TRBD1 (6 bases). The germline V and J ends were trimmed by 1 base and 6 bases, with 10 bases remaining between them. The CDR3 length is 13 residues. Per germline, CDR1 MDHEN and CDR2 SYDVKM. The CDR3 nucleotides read TGTGCCAGCAGTTTATTAGGGGGATCCGAGCAGTACTTC. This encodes CASSLLGGSEQYF.

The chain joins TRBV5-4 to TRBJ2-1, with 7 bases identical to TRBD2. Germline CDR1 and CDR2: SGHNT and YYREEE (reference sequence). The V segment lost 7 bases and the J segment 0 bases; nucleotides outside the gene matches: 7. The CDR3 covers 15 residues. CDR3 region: CASSRGGSSYNEQFF. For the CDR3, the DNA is TGTGCCAGCTCTCGGGGCGGGAGCTCCTACAATGAGCAGTTCTTC.

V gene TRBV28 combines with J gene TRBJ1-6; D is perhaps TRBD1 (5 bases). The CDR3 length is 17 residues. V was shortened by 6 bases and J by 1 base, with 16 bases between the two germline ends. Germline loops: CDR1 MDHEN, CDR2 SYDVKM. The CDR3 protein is CASRSDIGDSYNSPLHF. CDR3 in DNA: TGTGCCAGCAGATCAGATATAGGGGATTCCTATAATTCACCCCTCCACTTT. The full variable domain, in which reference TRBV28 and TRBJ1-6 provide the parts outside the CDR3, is DVKVTQSSRYLVKRTGEKVFLECVQDMDHENMFWYRQDPGLGLRLIYFSYDVKMKEKGDIPEGYSVSREKKERFSLILESASTNQTSMYLCASRSDIGDSYNSPLHFGNGTRLTVT.

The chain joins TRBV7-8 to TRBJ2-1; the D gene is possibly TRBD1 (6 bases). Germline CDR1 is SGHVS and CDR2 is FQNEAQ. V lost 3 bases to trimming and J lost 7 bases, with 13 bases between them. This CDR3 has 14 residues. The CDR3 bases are TGTGCCAGCAGCTTTACGGGACAACCGAATGAGCAGTTCTTC. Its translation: CASSFTGQPNEQFF.

The CDR3 reads CSAGGGAGEKLFF. For the CDR3, the DNA is TGCAGCGCCGGTGGGGGGGCTGGTGAAAAACTGTTTTTT. The genes are TRBV29-1 and TRBJ1-4; the D gene is possibly TRBD1 (6 bases). Germline-derived CDR1 and CDR2 are SQVTM and ANQGSEA. With 7 bases removed from V and 7 bases from J, the gap between germline ends came to 16 bases. This CDR3 comprises 13 residues. Variable domain in full (rest from reference TRBV29-1 and TRBJ1-4): SAVISQKPSRDICQRGTSLTIQCQVDSQVTMMFWYRQQPGQSLTLIATANQGSEATYESGFVIDKFPISRPNLTFSTLTVSNMSPEDSSIYLCSAGGGAGEKLFFGSGTQLSVL.

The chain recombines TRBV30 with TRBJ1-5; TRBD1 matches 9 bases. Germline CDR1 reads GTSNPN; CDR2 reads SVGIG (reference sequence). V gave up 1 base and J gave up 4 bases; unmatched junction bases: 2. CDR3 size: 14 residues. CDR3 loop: CAWSGGTGNQPQHF. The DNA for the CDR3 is TGTGCCTGGAGTGGGGGGACAGGGAATCAGCCCCAGCATTTT.

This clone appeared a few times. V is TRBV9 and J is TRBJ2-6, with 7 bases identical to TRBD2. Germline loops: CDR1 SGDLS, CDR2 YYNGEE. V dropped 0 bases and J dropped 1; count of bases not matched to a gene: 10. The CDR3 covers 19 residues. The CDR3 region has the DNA TGTGCCAGCAGCGTAGACGCTAGGGCGGGAGAGTCTGGGGCCAACGTCCTGACTTTC. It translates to CASSVDARAGESGANVLTF.

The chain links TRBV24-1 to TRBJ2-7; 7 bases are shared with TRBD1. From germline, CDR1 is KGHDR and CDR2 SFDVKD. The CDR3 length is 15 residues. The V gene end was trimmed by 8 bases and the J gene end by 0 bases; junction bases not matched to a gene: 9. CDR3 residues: CATTEGALGSYEQYF. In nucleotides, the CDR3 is TGTGCCACCACTGAGGGGGCTTTGGGCTCCTACGAGCAGTACTTC.

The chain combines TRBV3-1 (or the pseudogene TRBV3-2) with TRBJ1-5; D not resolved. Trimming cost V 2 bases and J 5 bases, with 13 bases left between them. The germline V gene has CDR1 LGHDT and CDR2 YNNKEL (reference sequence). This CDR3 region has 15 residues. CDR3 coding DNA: TGTGCCAGCAGCCAAAATTTTGACAAGGATCAGCCCCAGCATTTT. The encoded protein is CASSQNFDKDQPQHF.

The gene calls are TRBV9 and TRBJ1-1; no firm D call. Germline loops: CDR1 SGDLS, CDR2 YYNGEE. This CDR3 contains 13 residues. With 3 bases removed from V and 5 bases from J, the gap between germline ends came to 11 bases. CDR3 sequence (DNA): TGTGCCAGCAGCGGAGGATTTGGGACTGAAGCTTTCTTT. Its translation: CASSGGFGTEAFF.

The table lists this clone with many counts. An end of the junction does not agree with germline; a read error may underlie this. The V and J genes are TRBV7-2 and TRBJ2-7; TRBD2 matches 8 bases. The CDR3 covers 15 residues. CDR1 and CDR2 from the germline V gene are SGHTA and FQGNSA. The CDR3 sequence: CASSLGPGEGREVAF. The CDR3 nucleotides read TGTGCCAGCAGCTTAGGGCCCGGGGAGGGGCGGGAGGTTGCCTTC.

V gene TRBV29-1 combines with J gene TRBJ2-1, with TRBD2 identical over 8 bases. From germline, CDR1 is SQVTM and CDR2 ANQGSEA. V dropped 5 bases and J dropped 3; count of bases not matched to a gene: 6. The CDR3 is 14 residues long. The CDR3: CSVREGPVYNEQFF. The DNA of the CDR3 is TGCAGCGTTCGGGAGGGCCCGGTCTACAATGAGCAGTTCTTC.

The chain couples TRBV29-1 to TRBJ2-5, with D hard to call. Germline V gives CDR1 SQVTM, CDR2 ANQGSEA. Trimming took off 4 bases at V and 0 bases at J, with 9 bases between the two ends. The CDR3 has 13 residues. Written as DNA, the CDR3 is TGCAGCGTTGGAGGCAGCTACCAAGAGACCCAGTACTTC. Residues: CSVGGSYQETQYF.

In DNA form, the CDR3 reads TGTGCCAGCAGCGCGGCTAGCGGGAGCTACAATGAGCAGTTCTTC. Residues: CASSAASGSYNEQFF. V is TRBV9 and J is TRBJ2-1; 10 positions match TRBD2. This CDR3 has 15 residues. Germline V gene lookup returns CDR1 SGDLS and CDR2 YYNGEE. The V segment lost 3 bases and the J segment 3 bases; nucleotides outside the gene matches: 3.

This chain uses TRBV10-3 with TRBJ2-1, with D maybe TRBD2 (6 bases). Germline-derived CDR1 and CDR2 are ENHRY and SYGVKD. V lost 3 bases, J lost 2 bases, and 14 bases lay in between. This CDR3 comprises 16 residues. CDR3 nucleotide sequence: TGTGCCATCAGTGAAGGGTGGGGCGGGACCTACAATGAGCAGTTCTTC. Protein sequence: CAISEGWGGTYNEQFF.